The clone carrying this T cell receptor beta chain was counted ten times or more. What it recognizes is unknown. This sample was included in a study of neurological immune-mediated disorders. Whole-study results and caveats: HTLV-1-associated myelopathy led in TCR clonal expansion, while multiple sclerosis ranked lowest, below healthy controls.

There are 13 residues in the CDR3. Germline V lookup: CDR1 DFQATT, CDR2 SNEGSKA (reference sequence). The V end lost 3 bases, the J end lost 6 bases, and 14 bases lay between the germline ends. For the sorted libraries, 900,000 to 1,000,000 CD4+ or CD8+ T cells were used. With 10-nucleotide random UMIs included, cDNA was synthesized by 5'RACE. TCRdb redid the calling of the 5' RACE reads with MiXCR, one entry per CDR3 protein. The sample holds 20,000 to 25,000 distinct CDR3 sequences, around 6.2% seen once. The source is a man younger than 35 in good health. The V call is TRBV20-1, the J call TRBJ1-1; the D is unclear. Sequenced material: CD8+ T cells from blood. The CDR3 nucleotides read TGCAGTGCTAGCCGGGGTAGCAACGCTGAAGCTTTCTTT. Amino acids: CSASRGSNAEAFF.